Sequencing of this T cell receptor (beta chain) was carried out in a study of T cells in Graves' hyperthyroidism and ophthalmopathy. Whole-study findings and limits: Before onset, ophthalmopathy was predicted by the model a median 6.5 months earlier.

The CDR3 consists of 14 residues. CDR1 and CDR2 (germline): SGHRS, YFSETQ. V trimming: 7 bases; J trimming: 6 bases; junction bases outside the gene matches: 11. This clonotype was observed a handful of times. Its antigen remains unknown. Calling Graves' hyperthyroidism stable meant ophthalmopathy did not progress within 18 months. Amplification of TCR beta CDR3 regions used RNA as the template. The primer set for the first-round RT-PCR of the TCR CDR3 was HTBI. TCRdb re-called the multiplex PCR reads with MiXCR, one entry per CDR3 protein. The repertoire includes approximately 380,000 distinct CDR3 sequences, 19% of them detected once, and 3.7% sits in the top ten.

Sequenced material: blood. V usage is TRBV5-1 and J usage is TRBJ1-2; 8 bases are shared with TRBD1. The receptor was derived from a woman aged 18-30 years with Graves' hyperthyroidism. The CDR3 region is CASGPRMTGDGYTF. DNA of the CDR3: TGCGCCAGCGGACCCCGGATGACAGGGGATGGCTACACCTTC.